Following are 22 T cell receptor beta chains from one sample sequenced in a study of OX40 agonist ivuxolimab in advanced cancers. TCRdb keeps only in-frame clones here, not all; method: immunoSEQ multiplex PCR. The sample holds over 90,000 clones, more than 75% seen once. Here the sequenced sample was CD4+ or CD8+ T cells sorted from blood, taken in a trial of the OX40 agonist ivuxolimab. Receptors were obtained from an adult with an advanced solid tumor such as melanoma, head and neck, liver or kidney cancer.

The chain carries TRBV14 and TRBJ2-1; weak D call: TRBD2 (5 bases). From germline, CDR1 is SGHDN and CDR2 FVKESK. The CDR3 spans 13 residues. V shed 1 base and J shed 7 bases, with 8 bases lying between them. The CDR3 reads CASSQGELNEQFF. The CDR3, as DNA: TGTGCCAGCAGCCAAGGGGAGTTAAATGAGCAGTTCTTC.

A single count supports this clone. The V gene is TRBV11-2, the J gene TRBJ2-7; TRBD1 aligns across 8 bases. V shed 2 bases, J shed 2 bases, and the junction held 5 bases outside the gene matches. Germline V gives CDR1 SGHAT, CDR2 FQNNGV. The CDR3 is 15 amino acids. CDR3 residues: CASSLTDRGPYEQYF. The CDR3 region has the DNA TGTGCCAGCAGCTTAACAGACAGGGGTCCCTACGAGCAGTACTTC. The whole variable domain, filled in from reference TRBV11-2 and TRBJ2-7, reads EAGVAQSPRYKIIEKRQSVAFWCNPISGHATLYWYQQILGQGPKLLIQFQNNGVVDDSQLPKDRFSAERLKGVDSTLKIQPAKLEDSAVYLCASSLTDRGPYEQYFGPGTRLTVT.

V usage is TRBV28 and J usage is TRBJ2-7; 10 nucleotides align to TRBD2. Germline-derived CDR1 and CDR2 are MDHEN and SYDVKM. The CDR3 runs to 12 residues. The CDR3 DNA reads as TGTGCGACGGGACTAGCGTACTACGAGCAGTACTTC. Encoded protein: CATGLAYYEQYF.

The chain links TRBV6-5 to TRBJ2-7, with D maybe TRBD2 (5 bases). Trimming left V 6 bases short and J 3 bases short, with 12 bases between. This CDR3 spans 13 amino acids. CDR1 is MNHEY and CDR2 is SVGAGI in the germline V gene. CDR3 residues: CASRDWSVYEQYF. CDR3 DNA sequence: TGTGCCAGCAGGGACTGGAGTGTCTACGAGCAGTACTTC.

This rearrangement joins TRBV15 to TRBJ2-3; TRBD1 agrees at 10 bases. J was trimmed by 2 bases and V by 3 bases; bases with no gene match: 5. The CDR3 consists of 16 residues. Germline CDR1 reads LNHNV; CDR2 reads YYDKDF (reference sequence). The CDR3 DNA reads TGTGCCACCAGCAGGGGGGACAGGGGATACACAGATACGCAGTATTTT. Translated: CATSRGDRGYTDTQYF.

The chain employs TRBV19 and TRBJ2-2; 10 nucleotides align to TRBD1. Germline CDR1 LNHDA, CDR2 SQIVND (reference sequence). Trimming took 9 bases from V and 6 from J; bases not matched to a gene: 7. There are 14 residues in the CDR3. The CDR3 DNA reads as TGTGCCAGCGCCCGACAGGGGGCTTCCGGGGAGCTGTTTTTT. As protein: CASARQGASGELFF.

V and J are TRBV7-6 and TRBJ1-3; D is ambiguous. The V gene lost 2 bases and the J gene lost 4 bases, with 9 bases spanning the gap. This CDR3 region has 14 residues. Germline V gives CDR1 SGHVS, CDR2 FNYEAQ. The CDR3 DNA reads TGTGCCAGCAGCTTATTACAGAAAGGAAACACCATATATTTT. Its protein product is CASSLLQKGNTIYF.

This chain connects TRBV10-3 to TRBJ2-3; D remains ambiguous. Looked up from germline, CDR1 is ENHRY and CDR2 is SYGVKD. V shed 3 bases and J shed 1 base, with 5 bases lying between them. This CDR3 has 13 residues. CDR3 sequence (DNA): TGTGCCATCAGTGACGGCCGCACAGATACGCAGTATTTT. The encoded protein is CAISDGRTDTQYF.

With regard to this clone: Other DNA sequences in the sample encode the same CDR3. The chain is built from TRBV30 and TRBJ2-5; 11 nucleotides line up with TRBD2. Germline V lookup: CDR1 GTSNPN, CDR2 SVGIG (reference sequence). Trimming at V came to 3 bases and at J to 5 bases, leaving 2 bases not matched to a gene. The CDR3 extends over 13 amino acids. The CDR3 here is CAWRLAGVETQYF. The CDR3 bases are TGTGCCTGGAGACTAGCGGGAGTCGAGACCCAGTACTTC.

The chain joins TRBV27 to TRBJ2-3; 8 bases agree with TRBD2. The germline V gene has CDR1 MNHEY and CDR2 SMNVEV (reference sequence). V gave up 3 bases and J gave up 0 bases; unmatched junction bases: 2. CDR3 length: 15 amino acids. CDR3 DNA: TGTGCCAGCAGTTTTAGCGGGATAAGCACAGATACGCAGTATTTT. This translates into CASSFSGISTDTQYF.

This clone has a single count. This sequence joins TRBV5-1 and TRBJ2-5, with D possibly TRBD2 on 5 matching bases. CDR3 length: 14 residues. The germline gives CDR1 SGHRS, CDR2 YFSETQ. The V end lost 4 bases, the J end lost 5 bases, and 15 bases lay between the germline ends. The CDR3 DNA is TGCGCCAGCAGCGCCTCACTAGGGATGGAGACCCAGTACTTC. It specifies CASSASLGMETQYF.

V is TRBV2 and J is TRBJ2-7; tentatively, D is TRBD1 (5 bases). CDR3 length: 13 amino acids. Germline V lookup: CDR1 SNHLY, CDR2 FYNNEI. The germline V and J ends were trimmed by 6 bases and 2 bases, with 11 bases remaining between them. The CDR3 DNA reads TGTGCCAGCAGCATTCAGGGCCCCTACGAGCAGTACTTC. The encoded protein is CASSIQGPYEQYF.

In this sample, this clone turned up a few times. The chain couples TRBV4-1 to TRBJ1-2; no clear D gene. Per the germline V gene, CDR1 is MGHRA and CDR2 is YSYEKL. This CDR3 region has 13 residues. The V end was cut by 1 base, the J end by 6 bases, with 9 bases between. CDR3 DNA sequence: TGCGCCAGCAGCCAAGGTCACGGGAATGGCTACACCTTC. Its protein is CASSQGHGNGYTF.

V usage is TRBV27 and J usage is TRBJ2-7, with a weak D call TRBD2 (6 bases). CDR3 length equals 15 residues. V lost 0 bases and J 2 bases, leaving 11 bases between the germline ends. The germline CDR1 and CDR2 sequences are MNHEY and SMNVEV (reference sequence). CDR3 bases: TGTGCCAGCAGTTTATCGTGGACTACCACCTACGAGCAGTACTTC. This translates into CASSLSWTTTYEQYF.

J is TRBJ2-3 and V is TRBV10-2, with D possibly TRBD1 on 6 matching bases. The germline V gene encodes CDR1 WSHSY and CDR2 SAAADI. V gave up 6 bases and J gave up 10 bases, with 14 bases separating them. The CDR3 covers 12 residues. The CDR3 region has the DNA TGCGCCAGCAGCCAGACAGGCGGAGCGCAGTATTTT. Protein product: CASSQTGGAQYF.

CDR3 DNA: TGTGCCACCAGCAGAGATGTCGTTCGGCCAGGGTTGGAGACCCAGTACTTC. As protein: CATSRDVVRPGLETQYF. The genes are TRBV15 and TRBJ2-5; D may be TRBD1 (5 bases). The V end was cut by 0 bases, the J end by 5 bases, with 19 bases between. Germline CDR1 and CDR2: LNHNV and YYDKDF (reference sequence). The CDR3 is made up of 17 amino acids.

As DNA, the CDR3 is TGTGCCAGCAGTCCACCGTTATATGGCAATGAGCAGTTCTTC. It yields the protein CASSPPLYGNEQFF. V is TRBV27 and J is TRBJ2-1; D remains ambiguous. V shed 5 bases and J shed 6 bases, with 14 bases lying between them. Germline CDR1 MNHEY, CDR2 SMNVEV (reference sequence). The length of the CDR3 is 14 residues.

This chain uses TRBV5-4 with TRBJ2-1; 10 positions match TRBD2. There are 17 residues in the CDR3. Germline V gene data show CDR1 as SGHNT and CDR2 as YYREEE (reference sequence). V shed 0 bases, J shed 0 bases, and the junction held 3 bases outside the gene matches. The CDR3 is CASSLGASGSSYNEQFF. The CDR3 region has the DNA TGTGCCAGCAGCTTGGGTGCTAGCGGGAGCTCCTACAATGAGCAGTTCTTC.

This chain joins TRBV7-2 and TRBJ2-1; D is unclear. CDR3 length: 12 amino acids. CDR1 is SGHTA and CDR2 is FQGNSA in the germline V gene. Trimming removed 3 bases from V and 10 bases from J, with 10 bases in between. CDR3 sequence (DNA): TGTGCCAGCAGCTTTGATCGTCCGGAGCAGTTCTTC. It specifies CASSFDRPEQFF.

V and J are TRBV2 and TRBJ2-7; 9 bases fit TRBD1. Looked up from germline, CDR1 is SNHLY and CDR2 is FYNNEI. Trimming cost V 8 bases and J 2 bases; bases outside gene matches: 1. The CDR3 contains 12 residues. Here the CDR3 DNA reads TGTGCCAGCCGACAGGGGGCCTACGAGCAGTACTTC. Translation gives CASRQGAYEQYF.

The chain recombines TRBV19 with TRBJ2-7; 10 bases are shared with TRBD2. The J segment lost 9 bases and the V segment lost 6 bases, leaving 11 bases of the junction unmatched. The germline V gene has CDR1 LNHDA and CDR2 SQIVND (reference sequence). CDR3 length: 14 amino acids. The CDR3 DNA reads as TGTGCCAGTAGCACTAGCGGGGTACCGGGAGTGCAGTACTTC. It encodes CASSTSGVPGVQYF.

The CDR3 coding sequence is TGTGCCAGCAGTACCCCGGTTGGCGGGGAGCTGTTTTTT. Its protein product is CASSTPVGGELFF. This chain uses TRBV6-1 with TRBJ2-2; D is undetermined. The CDR3 spans 13 residues. Germline V gene lookup returns CDR1 MNHNS and CDR2 SASEGT. V gave up 5 bases and J gave up 7 bases, with 11 bases separating them.